Each of the 18 T cell receptor beta chains below was sequenced from the same sample in a study of cytotoxic CD8 clonotypes in ibrutinib-treated CLL. The table came from immunoSEQ multiplex PCR; TCRdb's copy has only in-frame clones and leaves some out. The sample lists 73,000 or so clones, around 68% occurring once. The sequenced sample was PBMCs, obtained after 12 months of ibrutinib treatment. All receptors derive from a human donor with chronic lymphocytic leukemia.

The chain is built from TRBV11-3 and TRBJ1-1; no clear D gene. CDR3 size: 13 residues. In germline, CDR1 is SGHNT, CDR2 YENEEA. V lost 3 bases and J 5 bases, leaving 10 bases between the germline ends. CDR3 in amino acids: CASSLVGETEAFF. In DNA, the CDR3 is TGTGCCAGCAGCTTGGTCGGGGAAACTGAAGCTTTCTTT.

The V call is TRBV7-2, the J call TRBJ2-4, with unresolved D. Trimming cost V 3 bases and J 0 bases, with 9 bases left between them. Germline V lookup: CDR1 SGHTA, CDR2 FQGNSA. This CDR3 is 15 amino acids long. The CDR3 is CASSFDGLAKNIQYF. The CDR3 bases are TGTGCCAGCAGCTTCGATGGTCTAGCCAAAAACATTCAGTACTTC. The complete variable domain, with remaining parts taken from reference TRBV7-2 and TRBJ2-4, reads GAGVSQSPSNKVTEKGKDVELRCDPISGHTALYWYRQSLGQGLEFLIYFQGNSAPDKSGLPSDRFSAERTGGSVSTLTIQRTQQEDSAVYLCASSFDGLAKNIQYFGAGTRLSVL.

The J gene is TRBJ2-3, the V gene TRBV5-1, with 7 bases fitting TRBD1. V dropped 4 bases and J dropped 2; count of bases not matched to a gene: 7. CDR3 size: 15 residues. From germline, CDR1 is SGHRS and CDR2 YFSETQ. In nucleotides, the CDR3 is TGCGCCAGCAGCATGGCTGGACAGGTCACAGATACGCAGTATTTT. It is translated as CASSMAGQVTDTQYF.

The rearrangement uses TRBV6-5 and TRBJ1-6; TRBD1 agrees at 7 bases. The CDR3 length is 15 residues. CDR1 MNHEY and CDR2 SVGAGI come from the germline V gene. The J segment lost 5 bases and the V segment lost 6 bases, leaving 7 bases of the junction unmatched. This CDR3 reads CASSLRTGHNSPLHF. CDR3 nucleotide sequence: TGTGCCAGCAGCCTCCGGACAGGACATAATTCACCCCTCCACTTT.

This chain connects TRBV5-1 to TRBJ2-5; weak D call: TRBD2 (7 bases). CDR3 length: 14 amino acids. V was cut by 3 bases and J by 5 bases, with 14 bases left in between. The germline CDR1 and CDR2 sequences are SGHRS and YFSETQ. In nucleotides, the CDR3 is TGCGCCAGCAGCTCCGGGGGGCAGTCGGAGACCCAGTACTTC. Protein: CASSSGGQSETQYF.

The genes are TRBV7-3 and TRBJ2-2; the match to TRBD1 covers 7 bases. The trim removed 7 bases at V and 6 bases at J, leaving 11 bases unmatched. Germline V gives CDR1 SGHTA, CDR2 FQGTGA. This CDR3 is built from 15 residues. This chain's CDR3 is CASTLRGSAAGELFF. CDR3 sequence (DNA): TGTGCCAGCACCCTCAGGGGGTCCGCCGCCGGGGAGCTGTTTTTT. The full variable domain, its missing parts supplied by reference TRBV7-3 and TRBJ2-2, is GAGVSQTPSNKVTEKGKYVELRCDPISGHTALYWYRQSLGQGPEFLIYFQGTGAADDSGLPNDRFFAVRPEGSVSTLKIQRTERGDSAVYLCASTLRGSAAGELFFGEGSRLTVL.

This sequence joins TRBV19 and TRBJ2-3; TRBD2 might be the D (5 bases). Trimming shortened V by 3 bases and J by 2 bases, and 12 bases separated the two germline ends. This CDR3 contains 15 residues. Germline-derived CDR1 and CDR2 are LNHDA and SQIVND (reference sequence). Here the CDR3 DNA reads TGTGCCAGTAGTATCGACACGGAGGTCACAGATACGCAGTATTTT. This codes for CASSIDTEVTDTQYF.

This chain joins TRBV5-6 and TRBJ2-5; D might be TRBD1 (6 bases). The germline V gene has CDR1 SGHDT and CDR2 YYEEEE. V was clipped by 4 bases and J by 4 bases, with 20 bases between them. The CDR3 is 16 amino acids. CDR3 nucleotides: TGTGCCAGCAGCCCGGACCCCACTGACAGGAGAGAGACCCAGTACTTC. This codes for CASSPDPTDRRETQYF.

The chain is built from TRBV27 and TRBJ2-3; TRBD1 agrees at 10 bases. CDR1 is MNHEY, CDR2 SMNVEV, per germline (reference sequence). The CDR3 is 16 amino acids. J was trimmed by 0 bases and V by 6 bases; bases with no gene match: 6. In DNA, the CDR3 is TGTGCCAGCAGCGACAGGGGGCAGCTTAGCACAGATACGCAGTATTTT. Translated: CASSDRGQLSTDTQYF.

V is TRBV7-2 and J is TRBJ1-6; D perhaps matches TRBD1 (5 bases). This CDR3 comprises 15 residues. Trimming left V 5 bases short and J 10 bases short, with 18 bases between. CDR1 is SGHTA and CDR2 is FQGNSA in the germline V gene. The CDR3 coding sequence is TGTGCCAGCAGCCTGTGGGGGGTCGGGATGTCACCCCTCCACTTT. It translates to CASSLWGVGMSPLHF.

The rearrangement links TRBV27 to TRBJ2-5; 9 nucleotides align to TRBD1. The CDR3 loop spans 14 amino acids. Trimming cost V 4 bases and J 2 bases; bases outside gene matches: 2. CDR1 is MNHEY and CDR2 is SMNVEV in the germline V gene (reference sequence). Written as DNA, the CDR3 is TGTGCCAGCAGTTACAGGGGGCGACAAGAGACCCAGTACTTC. Amino acid sequence: CASSYRGRQETQYF.

V and J are TRBV29-1 and TRBJ2-6, with D hard to call. Germline V gene data show CDR1 as SQVTM and CDR2 as ANQGSEA. The CDR3 totals 16 residues. V was clipped by 0 bases and J by 0 bases, with 9 bases between them. CDR3 residues: CSVEDPEVSGANVLTF. The CDR3 DNA reads TGCAGCGTTGAAGACCCAGAGGTCTCTGGGGCCAACGTCCTGACTTTC.

This clone was observed at least ten times. J is TRBJ1-2 and V is TRBV11-2; a possible D gene is TRBD1 (5 bases). Deletions cut 0 bases from V and 4 bases from J, with 15 bases between. The CDR3 has 16 residues. Looked up from germline, CDR1 is SGHAT and CDR2 is FQNNGV. The DNA for the CDR3 is TGTGCCAGCAGCTTAGATCGAGGGGCGCGAGCCTATGGCTACACCTTC. Translating gives CASSLDRGARAYGYTF.

This chain links TRBV7-9 with TRBJ1-1, with TRBD1 identical over 7 bases. The CDR3 runs 15 residues. J gave up 5 bases and V 4 bases, and 10 bases lay outside the gene matches. Germline assignment: CDR1 SEHNR and CDR2 FQNEAQ (reference sequence). CDR3 DNA: TGTGCCAGCAGCTCCGGGACAGCCCGTCGGACTGAAGCTTTCTTT. The encoded protein is CASSSGTARRTEAFF.

The chain combines TRBV9 with TRBJ2-1, with D maybe TRBD1 (6 bases). The ends were cut back, 2 bases at V and 9 bases at J, with 9 bases in the middle. Germline CDR1 and CDR2: SGDLS and YYNGEE. This CDR3 has 12 amino acids. The CDR3 nucleotides are TGTGCCAGCAGCGTCCAGGGGTTTGAGCAGTTCTTC. Amino acids: CASSVQGFEQFF. Based on the CDR3 plus reference TRBV9 and TRBJ2-1, the full variable domain is DSGVTQTPKHLITATGQRVTLRCSPRSGDLSVYWYQQSLDQGLQFLIQYYNGEERAKGNILERFSAQQFPDLHSELNLSSLELGDSALYFCASSVQGFEQFFGPGTRLTVL.

This sequence joins TRBV30 and TRBJ1-1; 7 nucleotides agree with TRBD1. Germline V gives CDR1 GTSNPN, CDR2 SVGIG (reference sequence). This CDR3 is 14 amino acids long. The ends lost 3 bases at V and 3 bases at J; junction bases unmatched: 7. CDR3 sequence (DNA): TGTGCCTGGAGAGCAAACAGGGGTTACACTGAAGCTTTCTTT. This sequence encodes CAWRANRGYTEAFF. Full variable domain (missing parts from reference TRBV30 and TRBJ1-1): SQTIHQWPATLVQPVGSPLSLECTVEGTSNPNLYWYRQAAGRGLQLLFYSVGIGQISSEVPQNLSASRPQDRQFILSSKKLLLSDSGFYLCAWRANRGYTEAFFGQGTRLTVV.

This rearrangement joins TRBV4-1 to TRBJ1-1; 8 nucleotides match TRBD1. The V gene end was trimmed by 0 bases and the J gene end by 0 bases; junction bases not matched to a gene: 15. The CDR3 totals 20 residues. Germline lookup yields CDR1 MGHRA and CDR2 YSYEKL. The CDR3, as DNA: TGCGCCAGCAGCCAAGAAGTCGGACAGGGAGTTGGTGTCATGAACACTGAAGCTTTCTTT. Translating it yields CASSQEVGQGVGVMNTEAFF.

The chain combines TRBV2 with TRBJ1-1, with D possibly matching TRBD1 (5 bases). Deletions cut 4 bases from V and 5 bases from J, with 11 bases between. The CDR3 covers 13 residues. The germline V gene has CDR1 SNHLY and CDR2 FYNNEI. The CDR3 here is CASSAEQGTEAFF. DNA for the CDR3: TGTGCCAGCAGTGCAGAGCAGGGAACTGAAGCTTTCTTT.